The 13 T cell receptor beta chains below all came from one sample that was sequenced in a study of shared clonotypes between healthy human individuals. Sequenced by immunoSEQ multiplex PCR; TCRdb stores in-frame clones only, minus some. Here the sample spans roughly 2.2 million clones, over 90% being singletons. The sample taken for sequencing was naive CD4+ T cells from PBMCs. Subset given: CD45RA+ positively selected. The origin of the receptors is a man aged 18-30 years in good health. Some clones in this sample may be carry-over from other donors' samples.

This clone was recorded once. The J gene is TRBJ2-4, the V gene TRBV19; TRBD2 aligns across 10 bases. Germline CDR1 reads LNHDA; CDR2 reads SQIVND (reference sequence). CDR3 size: 18 residues. V dropped 5 bases and J dropped 1; count of bases not matched to a gene: 11. CDR3 in amino acids: CASSPRTSGKRAKNIQYF. The CDR3 nucleotides read TGTGCCAGTAGTCCACGGACTAGCGGAAAAAGGGCCAAAAACATTCAGTACTTC. The full variable domain, in which reference TRBV19 and TRBJ2-4 provide the parts outside the CDR3, is DGGITQSPKYLFRKEGQNVTLSCEQNLNHDAMYWYRQDPGQGLRLIYYSQIVNDFQKGDIAEGYSVSREKKESFPLTVTSAQKNPTAFYLCASSPRTSGKRAKNIQYFGAGTRLSVL.

The chain recombines TRBV4-3 with TRBJ2-7; possible D gene TRBD2, 6 bases. Trimming removed 3 bases at V and 5 bases at J, with 20 bases between. Germline assignment: CDR1 LGHNA and CDR2 YSLEER. This CDR3 region has 16 residues. CDR3 sequence: CASSQEGPQDIHEQYF. The CDR3 nucleotides read TGCGCCAGCAGCCAGGAGGGCCCTCAGGACATACACGAGCAGTACTTC.

The chain uses TRBV6-1 and TRBJ2-4, with D unresolved. Trimming shortened V by 2 bases and J by 0 bases, and 5 bases separated the two germline ends. The germline CDR1 and CDR2 sequences are MNHNS and SASEGT. The CDR3 sequence is 14 residues long. The CDR3 here is CASSEQVAKNIQYF. In nucleotides, the CDR3 is TGTGCCAGCAGTGAACAGGTAGCCAAAAACATTCAGTACTTC.

The genes are TRBV19 and TRBJ2-7; D unclear. V lost 8 bases to trimming and J lost 2 bases, with 22 bases between them. Germline V gene data show CDR1 as LNHDA and CDR2 as SQIVND (reference sequence). The CDR3 sequence is 16 residues long. As DNA, the CDR3 is TGTGCCAGTGCGCAAACCTTTATGGTACGGACCTACGAGCAGTACTTC. This gives the protein CASAQTFMVRTYEQYF.

The chain couples TRBV28 to TRBJ1-2; possibly TRBD1 for D (6 bases). This CDR3 has 10 residues. V dropped 9 bases and J dropped 8 bases, with 10 bases sitting between them. The germline V gene has CDR1 MDHEN and CDR2 SYDVKM. CDR3 DNA: TGTGCCAGTAAGGGGGTCGGCTACACCTTC. This sequence encodes CASKGVGYTF.

The CDR3 nucleotides read TGTGCCAGCAGCCCGCCTAGGAGCTCCTACAATGAGCAGTTCTTC. This codes for CASSPPRSSYNEQFF. This chain uses TRBV16 with TRBJ2-1; no definite D call. The CDR3 is made up of 15 amino acids. The V end lost 4 bases, the J end lost 0 bases, and 10 bases lay between the germline ends. Germline CDR1 and CDR2: KGHSY and FQNENV.

This sequence joins TRBV5-1 and TRBJ2-7; 10 positions match TRBD2. Germline CDR1 reads SGHRS; CDR2 reads YFSETQ. The CDR3 loop spans 16 amino acids. V lost 0 bases to trimming and J lost 4 bases; unmatched junction nucleotides: 7. The CDR3 loop is CASSLASGSLIYEQYF. The CDR3 DNA follows: TGCGCCAGCAGCTTGGCTAGCGGGAGTCTTATTTACGAGCAGTACTTC.

The chain employs TRBV7-3 and TRBJ2-2; D not certain. From germline, CDR1 is SGHTA and CDR2 FQGTGA. There are 14 residues in the CDR3. V gave up 5 bases and J gave up 4 bases, with 11 bases separating them. The DNA of the CDR3 is TGTGCCAGCAGCCCCAACGGCGGCACCGGGGAGCTGTTTTTT. Its protein product is CASSPNGGTGELFF.

Of note for this clone: The sample carries other DNA sequences with the same CDR3. V gene TRBV28 combines with J gene TRBJ1-2, with 9 bases aligning to TRBD1. CDR3 length: 13 residues. The V gene's germline CDR1 is MDHEN and CDR2 SYDVKM. Trimming at V came to 4 bases and at J to 7 bases, leaving 4 bases not matched to a gene. The CDR3 DNA reads as TGTGCCAGCAGTTCAGGACAGGGGAGTGGCTACACCTTC. Translating gives CASSSGQGSGYTF.

This chain joins TRBV14 and TRBJ1-4; D gene ambiguous. Germline-derived CDR1 and CDR2 are SGHDN and FVKESK. The CDR3 runs 16 residues. V lost 2 bases to trimming and J lost 3 bases, with 13 bases between them. The chain's CDR3 is CASSQRSVSANEKLFF. For the CDR3, the DNA is TGTGCCAGCAGCCAACGCTCGGTTTCGGCTAATGAAAAACTGTTTTTT.

V and J are TRBV20-1 and TRBJ1-2, with D uncertain. The CDR3 has 10 amino acids. Germline CDR1 DFQATT, CDR2 SNEGSKA (reference sequence). V was clipped by 6 bases and J by 7 bases, with 9 bases between them. The DNA for the CDR3 is TGCAGTGCAACACAAGCTGGCTACACCTTC. It is translated as CSATQAGYTF.

The V and J genes are TRBV7-2 and TRBJ2-7; 10 bases fit TRBD2. CDR1 is SGHTA and CDR2 is FQGNSA in the germline V gene. The CDR3 totals 18 residues. Trimming at V came to 1 base and at J to 3 bases, leaving 12 bases not matched to a gene. The CDR3 reads CASSLGLAGAAALYEQYF. The CDR3 DNA follows: TGTGCCAGCAGCTTAGGTCTAGCGGGGGCTGCTGCCCTCTACGAGCAGTACTTC.

The gene calls are TRBV19 and TRBJ2-5, with TRBD2 matching over 9 bases. This CDR3 region has 19 residues. The V and J ends lost 0 bases and 0 bases, in that order; junction bases with no gene match: 11. In germline, CDR1 is LNHDA, CDR2 SQIVND (reference sequence). CDR3 nucleotides: TGTGCCAGTAGTATAGATCCCGGTCTAGCGGGAACCTACCAAGAGACCCAGTACTTC. Amino acid sequence: CASSIDPGLAGTYQETQYF.